A single sample gave rise to the 31 T cell receptor beta chains below, sequenced in a study of early T cells in non-severe SARS-CoV-2 infection. From the 5' RACE reads, TCRdb called clonotypes with MiXCR, one entry per CDR3 protein. The sample shows 20,000 to 25,000 distinct CDR3 sequences, approximately 5.1% of them seen only once. Sequencing was performed on whole blood. The receptors derive from an adult who was a healthcare worker with PCR-confirmed SARS-CoV-2 infection or an uninfected control (not recorded which).

The sample holds many counts of this clonotype. The chain links TRBV5-4 to TRBJ2-5; D may be TRBD1 (7 bases). This CDR3 has 15 residues. Germline V CDR1 and CDR2: SGHNT, YYREEE (reference sequence). Trimming pared 3 bases from V and 5 bases from J, leaving 17 bases between. CDR3 sequence (DNA): TGTGCCAGCAGCTCAGGGGGGTTAGCCGGGGAGACCCAGTACTTC. Protein product: CASSSGGLAGETQYF.

This clonotype has at least ten counts. CDR3 coding DNA: TGTGCCAGCAGCCCGCCGGGGCAGGGGATCTCCTACGAGCAGTACTTC. Translation gives CASSPPGQGISYEQYF. The chain links TRBV7-9 to TRBJ2-7, with TRBD1 as a possible D gene (6 bases). The CDR3 covers 16 residues. The V gene's germline CDR1 is SEHNR and CDR2 FQNEAQ (reference sequence). V was pared by 5 bases and J by 0 bases, with 17 bases between.

In its sample, this clonotype was seen many times. CDR3: CASSLKDTQYF. In nucleotides, the CDR3 is TGCGCCAGCAGCTTGAAGGATACGCAGTATTTT. The rearrangement uses TRBV5-1 and TRBJ2-3; D remains unclear. This CDR3 spans 11 amino acids. The V gene's germline CDR1 is SGHRS and CDR2 YFSETQ. V gave up 1 base and J gave up 6 bases, with 3 bases separating them.

This clonotype came up a few times. The V and J genes are TRBV20-1 and TRBJ2-7; D is possibly TRBD1 or TRBD2 (5 bases each). V dropped 5 bases and J dropped 0 bases, with 11 bases sitting between them. CDR3 length: 13 residues. Germline loops: CDR1 DFQATT, CDR2 SNEGSKA (reference sequence). The CDR3 bases are TGCAGTGCTTACGGGACCAACTCCTACGAGCAGTACTTC. Protein: CSAYGTNSYEQYF.

Only a few counts were recorded for this clonotype. The rearrangement links TRBV6-5 to TRBJ1-1, with D tentatively TRBD1 (5 bases). Germline V CDR1 and CDR2: MNHEY, SVGAGI. This CDR3 contains 16 residues. V was trimmed by 8 bases and J by 1 base, leaving 20 bases between them. CDR3 region: CASGARDPGWNTEAFF. DNA of the CDR3: TGTGCCAGCGGGGCCAGGGATCCGGGGTGGAACACTGAAGCTTTCTTT.

This clonotype has at least ten counts. The chain joins TRBV24-1 to TRBJ2-3; D tentatively fits TRBD1 or TRBD2 (6 bases each). Germline V gene sequence: CDR1 KGHDR, CDR2 SFDVKD. The CDR3 is 14 amino acids. The V end was cut by 3 bases, the J end by 8 bases, with 14 bases between. CDR3 loop: CATSDGGGVRTQYF. The CDR3 nucleotides are TGTGCCACCAGTGATGGAGGGGGAGTTCGTACGCAGTATTTT.

At least ten counts were recorded for this clonotype. The chain recombines TRBV20-1 with TRBJ2-1; 7 bases fit TRBD2. Germline lookup yields CDR1 DFQATT and CDR2 SNEGSKA (reference sequence). After removal of 3 bases from V and 0 bases from J, the junction contained 5 bases not matched to a gene. The CDR3 is 15 amino acids. This CDR3 is CSARDLAASYNEQFF. The CDR3 region has the DNA TGCAGTGCTAGGGATCTAGCGGCCTCCTACAATGAGCAGTTCTTC.

In its sample, this clonotype was seen many times. V and J are TRBV6-1 and TRBJ1-1; 7 positions match TRBD1. Germline trimming cut 8 bases from V and 1 base from J; bases unmatched to any gene: 4. The length of the CDR3 is 13 residues. Germline CDR1 is MNHNS and CDR2 is SASEGT. CDR3 sequence: CASGGQPNTEAFF. CDR3 DNA: TGTGCCAGCGGGGGACAGCCGAACACTGAAGCTTTCTTT.

This clonotype is classed as medium-sized. The CDR3 sequence: CASGTNRDTEAFF. For the CDR3, the DNA is TGTGCCAGCGGGACAAACAGGGACACTGAAGCTTTCTTT. The chain carries TRBV6-6 and TRBJ1-1, with D possibly TRBD1 on 6 matching bases. The CDR3 is made up of 13 amino acids. Germline V lookup: CDR1 MNHNY, CDR2 SVGAGI (reference sequence). Trimming cost V 8 bases and J 3 bases, with 13 bases left between them.

This clonotype was counted at least ten times. V is TRBV6-5 and J is TRBJ2-2; 10 positions agree with TRBD1. The CDR3 has 17 amino acids. J lost 5 bases, V lost 2 bases, and 8 bases had no gene match. The germline CDR1 and CDR2 sequences are MNHEY and SVGAGI. This chain's CDR3 is CASSYTGQGGRTGELFF. CDR3 coding DNA: TGTGCCAGCAGTTACACCGGACAGGGGGGACGTACCGGGGAGCTGTTTTTT.

The V and J genes are TRBV6-1 and TRBJ1-5; TRBD1 matches at 7 bases. V dropped 2 bases and J dropped 4; count of bases not matched to a gene: 5. Germline loops: CDR1 MNHNS, CDR2 SASEGT. This CDR3 region has 15 residues. The CDR3 is CASSEKTGMNQPQHF. The DNA for the CDR3 is TGTGCCAGCAGTGAAAAGACAGGGATGAATCAGCCCCAGCATTTT.

This clonotype has at least ten counts. The CDR3 sequence is CASSQGLNQPQHF. Written as DNA, the CDR3 is TGTGCCAGCAGCCAAGGGCTCAATCAGCCCCAGCATTTT. The chain combines TRBV3-1 with TRBJ1-5; D not resolved. V was clipped by 1 base and J by 3 bases, with 4 bases between them. Germline CDR1 reads LGHDT; CDR2 reads YNNKEL (reference sequence). The CDR3 has 13 residues.

CDR3 residues: CSAKLAGVYEQYF. CDR3 nucleotides: TGCAGTGCTAAACTAGCGGGAGTCTACGAGCAGTACTTC. This sequence joins TRBV20-1 and TRBJ2-7; 11 bases match TRBD2. Germline V gene sequence: CDR1 DFQATT, CDR2 SNEGSKA (reference sequence). This CDR3 is 13 amino acids long. J was trimmed by 3 bases and V by 4 bases; bases with no gene match: 2.

This clonotype was seen repeatedly, ten times or more. The CDR3 reads CATSRGWGEAGELFF. The CDR3 DNA is TGTGCCACCAGCAGAGGTTGGGGGGAAGCCGGGGAGCTGTTTTTT. The J gene is TRBJ2-2, the V gene TRBV15; maybe TRBD2 (6 bases). There are 15 residues in the CDR3. Germline values: CDR1 LNHNV, CDR2 YYDKDF (reference sequence). V was cut by 1 base and J by 6 bases, with 12 bases left in between.

The sample holds many counts of this clonotype. The chain combines TRBV12-3 or TRBV12-4 with TRBJ1-6, with D unclear. This CDR3 has 15 amino acids. The ends were cut back, 3 bases at V and 7 bases at J, with 13 bases in the middle. Here the CDR3 reads CASSFSRGNNSPLHF. The DNA for the CDR3 is TGTGCCAGCAGTTTTAGTAGAGGGAACAATTCACCCCTCCACTTT.

The sample holds many counts of this clonotype. V gene TRBV7-2 combines with J gene TRBJ1-4, with D perhaps TRBD1 (6 bases). Trimming left V 5 bases short and J 4 bases short, with 11 bases between. Germline V gene data show CDR1 as SGHTA and CDR2 as FQGNSA. This CDR3 has 14 residues. CDR3 loop: CASSPQGFNEKLFF. CDR3 sequence (DNA): TGTGCCAGCAGCCCTCAGGGGTTTAATGAAAAACTGTTTTTT.

This clonotype was seen ten or more times. The chain links TRBV12-3 or TRBV12-4 to TRBJ2-1; D not resolved. The germline V and J ends were trimmed by 8 bases and 0 bases, with 14 bases remaining between them. This CDR3 has 15 amino acids. As DNA, the CDR3 is TGTGCCAGCCTCCTCCGGTCGAGCTCCTACAATGAGCAGTTCTTC. Its protein is CASLLRSSSYNEQFF.

At least ten counts were recorded for this clonotype. The chain uses TRBV7-9 and TRBJ1-2, with D possibly matching TRBD1 (6 bases). V lost 1 base to trimming and J lost 3 bases, with 12 bases between them. Germline CDR1 reads SEHNR; CDR2 reads FQNEAQ (reference sequence). The CDR3 has 15 amino acids. The DNA of the CDR3 is TGTGCCAGCAGCTTAGGTTGGGGGGCCTACTATGGCTACACCTTC. Protein: CASSLGWGAYYGYTF.

This clonotype occurred a few times. This chain links TRBV18 with TRBJ2-1, with 7 bases fitting TRBD2. With 2 bases clipped from V and 2 bases from J, the junction kept 0 bases outside the gene matches. The germline gives CDR1 KGHSH, CDR2 LQKENI. The CDR3 extends over 14 amino acids. The CDR3 reads CASSPTSAYNEQFF. The CDR3 coding sequence is TGTGCCAGCTCACCAACTAGCGCCTACAATGAGCAGTTCTTC.

This clonotype was picked up a small number of times. V gene TRBV28 combines with J gene TRBJ2-7; D is unclear. Germline CDR1 reads MDHEN; CDR2 reads SYDVKM. V dropped 0 bases and J dropped 2 bases, with 14 bases sitting between them. The CDR3 contains 16 residues. The CDR3 coding sequence is TGTGCCAGCAGTTTATGGTTAAAGCGAGAGCCCTACGAGCAGTACTTC. Translation gives CASSLWLKREPYEQYF.

This clonotype was counted at least ten times. This chain connects TRBV7-9 to TRBJ2-7; 9 nucleotides align to TRBD2. The germline V gene encodes CDR1 SEHNR and CDR2 FQNEAQ (reference sequence). Trimming at V came to 4 bases and at J to 2 bases, leaving 12 bases not matched to a gene. This CDR3 comprises 17 residues. The CDR3 loop reads CASSSPPGGGAPYEQYF. The CDR3 DNA reads as TGTGCCAGCAGCTCCCCCCCTGGCGGGGGGGCCCCCTACGAGCAGTACTTC.

This clonotype came up a few times. The chain recombines TRBV7-6 with TRBJ2-1, with D possibly TRBD2 on 5 matching bases. This CDR3 has 19 residues. Trimming cost V 0 bases and J 0 bases, with 18 bases left between them. Germline V gene sequence: CDR1 SGHVS, CDR2 FNYEAQ. The CDR3, as DNA: TGTGCCAGCAGCTTAGCTTTTAGCGCCCGACTAAGCTCCTACAATGAGCAGTTCTTC. Protein sequence: CASSLAFSARLSSYNEQFF.

This clonotype was detected ten times or more. This rearrangement joins TRBV3-1 to TRBJ1-1; 7 nucleotides agree with TRBD1. CDR1 LGHDT and CDR2 YNNKEL come from the germline V gene (reference sequence). There are 13 residues in the CDR3. The J segment lost 3 bases and the V segment lost 5 bases, leaving 3 bases of the junction unmatched. CDR3 DNA: TGTGCCAGCAGCAAAACAGGGGACACTGAAGCTTTCTTT. This codes for CASSKTGDTEAFF.

This clonotype showed up many times. The chain uses TRBV12-3 or TRBV12-4 and TRBJ2-3, with a possible D match to TRBD1 (5 bases). Trimming stripped 5 bases from V and 2 bases from J, with 11 bases between. The CDR3 totals 14 residues. The CDR3 nucleotides are TGTGCCAGCAGTAACATTGGGGCCACAGATACGCAGTATTTT. As protein: CASSNIGATDTQYF.

This clonotype came up a few times. The V and J genes are TRBV18 and TRBJ1-4; a weak D match, TRBD1 (6 bases). V dropped 8 bases and J dropped 12 bases, with 13 bases sitting between them. This CDR3 is built from 11 residues. CDR1 and CDR2 (germline): KGHSH, LQKENI. CDR3 region: CASKEAGELFF. The CDR3 nucleotides read TGTGCCAGCAAAGAGGCAGGGGAACTGTTTTTT.

There are many counts of this clonotype. The J gene is TRBJ1-1, the V gene TRBV4-1; the D gene is possibly TRBD1 (5 bases). CDR1 is MGHRA and CDR2 is YSYEKL in the germline V gene. V gave up 1 base and J gave up 2 bases, with 17 bases separating them. The CDR3 has 17 amino acids. For the CDR3, the DNA is TGCGCCAGCAGCCAAGTACCCCCAGGGATGGTTAACACTGAAGCTTTCTTT. It yields the protein CASSQVPPGMVNTEAFF.

This clonotype has at least ten counts. The chain has TRBV12-3 or TRBV12-4 and TRBJ2-3; unclear D gene. The CDR3 is made up of 15 amino acids. V was cut by 6 bases and J by 1 base, with 14 bases left in between. The CDR3 nucleotides read TGTGCCAGCAGCCCTCTATTGGCCCGCACAGATACGCAGTATTTT. This sequence encodes CASSPLLARTDTQYF.

This clonotype was detected only a few times. This rearrangement joins TRBV6-6 to TRBJ1-4; 9 bases fit TRBD1. J gave up 8 bases and V 5 bases, and 9 bases lay outside the gene matches. The germline gives CDR1 MNHNY, CDR2 SVGAGI (reference sequence). There are 15 residues in the CDR3. CDR3 nucleotides: TGTGCCAGCAGTAAACGGGACAGGGCAGGGGAAAAACTGTTTTTT. As protein: CASSKRDRAGEKLFF.

This clonotype was seen many times. The V gene is TRBV19, the J gene TRBJ2-2; D is uncertain. V gave up 5 bases and J gave up 0 bases, with 10 bases separating them. CDR3 length: 15 residues. Germline CDR1 reads LNHDA; CDR2 reads SQIVND (reference sequence). Here the CDR3 DNA reads TGTGCCAGTAGTGTACGGTCCGCGAACACCGGGGAGCTGTTTTTT. Amino acids: CASSVRSANTGELFF.

This clonotype appeared many times. The V call is TRBV6-5, the J call TRBJ1-6; 9 positions agree with TRBD1. This CDR3 is built from 13 residues. CDR1 is MNHEY, CDR2 SVGAGI, per germline. Unmatched junction bases numbered 1, after V lost 6 bases and J lost 7 bases. The DNA for the CDR3 is TGTGCCAGCAGCGGACAGGGGAATTCACCCCTCCACTTT. Translating it yields CASSGQGNSPLHF.

This clonotype was picked up many times. This chain connects TRBV2 to TRBJ1-1; perhaps TRBD1 as D (6 bases). Germline V CDR1 and CDR2: SNHLY, FYNNEI. V lost 6 bases and J 2 bases, leaving 13 bases between the germline ends. The CDR3 sequence is 14 residues long. CDR3 in DNA: TGTGCCAGCAGCTCACAGGGACCCAACACTGAAGCTTTCTTT. Translated: CASSSQGPNTEAFF.